Sequencing of this T cell receptor beta chain was carried out in a study of T-cell reconstitution after alpha-beta-depleted transplantation in children. For TCRbeta, the library was prepared with unique molecular identifiers. One entry per CDR3 protein, called by TCRdb with MiXCR from the PCR reads. The sample carries around 600,000 distinct CDR3 sequences, around a sixth recorded once. This clonotype has at least ten counts. The CDR3 is 12 amino acids. The V gene's germline CDR1 is DFQATT and CDR2 SNEGSKA (reference sequence). Trimming removed 8 bases from V and 7 bases from J, with 15 bases in between.

This TCR was sampled from a human donor who donated a stem cell graft to a child with acute myeloid leukemia. Specimen: PBMCs from the stem cell graft donor, collected from the stem cell graft. The genes are TRBV20-1 and TRBJ2-1; TRBD1 might be the D (5 bases). CDR3 region: CSTPHRRNEQFF. The CDR3 coding sequence is TGCAGTACACCCCACAGGAGAAATGAGCAGTTCTTC.